This T cell receptor (beta chain) is drawn from a study of response to subunit inactivated influenza vaccine (dated by TCRdb to 2016 to 2018). With regard to the full study: The study used deep quantitative T cell receptor repertoire profiling to track responses to a trivalent subunit inactivated influenza vaccine. Broader findings and caveats from the paper: The authors proposed that each seasonal influenza vaccination may bring in only a limited number of new T cells.

From the cysteine up to the phenylalanine, the CDR3 has a length of 15 residues. Just the 45-base CDR3 DNA is kept, in frame starting at base 1. V is pruned by 7 bases and J by 3 bases, leaving 8 bases of the junction without a gene match. Taken with the paper, the label for time point translates to: approximately 45 days after influenza vaccine administration. The library was produced with RT-PCR. Sequencing instrument: Illumina HiSeq 2500. TCRdb handled the public reads itself, with Q25 trimming in fastp and clone calling in MiXCR, and kept productive beta chains. Every distinct CDR3 protein forms one entry, paired with its most common genes and DNA. This sample lists a few hundred thousand distinct CDR3 sequences; 9.5% to 13% were detected once. Clones ranked in the top ten supply roughly 12% of the sample. As for this clonotype: There is no known antigen for this receptor. Base-call qualities are not available, and no considerably larger clone is one nucleotide away.

This TCR was sampled from a man between 45 and 60 years old who received an inactivated influenza vaccine. Donor details come from another sample of the same person, matched by shared clones. The input for sequencing was PBMCs from blood, taken roughly 46 days after vaccination. The chain employs TRBV12-3 or TRBV12-4 and TRBJ2-7; a stretch of 11 junction bases matches TRBD1. The DNA sequence follows: TGTGCCAGCAAACCCGCCGGGACAGGGGGCTACGAGCAGTACTTC. Translated, it reads CASKPAGTGGYEQYF.